These 17 T cell receptor beta chains originate from one sample sequenced in a study of shared clonotypes between healthy human individuals. Repertoires were generated with immunoSEQ multiplex PCR, while TCRdb's copy carries only in-frame clones and drops some. The sample carries millions of clones, more than 80% recorded once. The source material was naive CD4+ T cells sorted from blood. Subset here: CD45RA+ positively selected. Source of these receptors: a man between 18 and 29 years old in good health.

The chain couples TRBV6-1 to TRBJ1-5; the D is unclear. Germline CDR1 MNHNS, CDR2 SASEGT. Trimming left V 6 bases short and J 3 bases short, with 15 bases between. The CDR3 is 15 amino acids. For the CDR3, the DNA is TGTGCCAGCAGGGTAGACTGGCGGATCAATCAGCCCCAGCATTTT. It is translated as CASRVDWRINQPQHF.

The V and J genes are TRBV2 and TRBJ2-7, with D tentatively TRBD1 (6 bases). The V and J ends lost 8 bases and 2 bases respectively, with 13 bases between them. CDR1 is SNHLY, CDR2 FYNNEI, per germline. The CDR3 is 13 amino acids. CDR3 in DNA: TGTGCCAGCCGGGTTGGGGGCGCCTACGAGCAGTACTTC. Encoded protein: CASRVGGAYEQYF.

The chain combines TRBV25-1 with TRBJ1-3, with D unresolved. The V gene's germline CDR1 is MGHDK and CDR2 SYGVNS. V was cut by 5 bases and J by 2 bases, with 4 bases left in between. This CDR3 region has 12 residues. CDR3 residues: CASSSPGNTIYF. The CDR3 DNA is TGTGCCAGCAGTAGCCCTGGAAACACCATATATTTT.

The chain has TRBV18 and TRBJ1-5, with D perhaps matching TRBD1 (5 bases). Trimming cost V 6 bases and J 3 bases, with 18 bases left between them. Germline V lookup: CDR1 KGHSH, CDR2 LQKENI. This CDR3 comprises 16 residues. The DNA for the CDR3 is TGTGCCAGCTCCCAAAATCAGGGAGGCCTCAATCAGCCCCAGCATTTT. Protein sequence: CASSQNQGGLNQPQHF.

This rearrangement joins TRBV6-5 to TRBJ2-7; 9 positions agree with TRBD1. Germline V CDR1 and CDR2: MNHEY, SVGAGI. V was clipped by 6 bases and J by 5 bases; unmatched bases: 8. The length of the CDR3 is 14 residues. The CDR3 nucleotides read TGTGCCAGCAGCTGGGACAGGGCGAGGGACGAGCAGTACTTC. It yields the protein CASSWDRARDEQYF.

Notes on this clone: One end of the junction is discordant with germline, which a read error may explain. The rearrangement links TRBV6-5 to TRBJ2-3; a possible D gene is TRBD1 (5 bases). The CDR3 loop spans 12 amino acids. Germline CDR1 MNHEY, CDR2 SVGAGI. Here the CDR3 DNA reads TGTGCCAGCAGTCCCTCCCTGACAGCTTGGGATTTT. Its translation: CASSPSLTAWDF.

Note on this clone: The same CDR3 is also encoded by other DNA sequences in this sample. The chain couples TRBV5-1 to TRBJ2-1; D is unclear. Per the germline V gene, CDR1 is SGHRS and CDR2 is YFSETQ. The CDR3 covers 15 residues. V lost 0 bases and J lost 1, with 8 bases in between. CDR3 protein: CASSLGLASYNEQFF. In DNA form, the CDR3 reads TGCGCCAGCAGCTTGGGTCTGGCTTCCTACAATGAGCAGTTCTTC.

The chain combines TRBV5-1 with TRBJ2-7, with D hard to call. The CDR3 loop spans 15 amino acids. Germline V CDR1 and CDR2: SGHRS, YFSETQ. Between the trimmed V and J ends, which lost 0 bases and 3 bases, there was a span of 13 bases. The CDR3: CASSLVTGTLYEQYF. In DNA, the CDR3 is TGCGCCAGCAGCTTGGTGACGGGCACCCTCTACGAGCAGTACTTC.

This clone was picked up one time. The gene calls are TRBV7-2 and TRBJ1-1, with 8 bases aligning to TRBD1. J gave up 7 bases and V 5 bases, and 15 bases lay outside the gene matches. Germline assignment: CDR1 SGHTA and CDR2 FQGNSA. The CDR3 extends over 16 amino acids. Written as DNA, the CDR3 is TGTGCCAGCAGCCCCGGACAGGGTAGGCCCCGGATTGAAGCTTTCTTT. This sequence encodes CASSPGQGRPRIEAFF.

The chain recombines TRBV6-1 with TRBJ2-7; tentatively, D is TRBD2 (6 bases). Between the trimmed V and J ends, which lost 6 bases and 7 bases, there was a span of 13 bases. In germline, CDR1 is MNHNS, CDR2 SASEGT. There are 12 residues in the CDR3. The CDR3 here is CASREGGREQYF. The CDR3 bases are TGTGCCAGCAGGGAGGGAGGAAGGGAGCAGTACTTC.

The chain combines TRBV10-3 with TRBJ2-3; the match to TRBD2 covers 8 bases. CDR1 ENHRY and CDR2 SYGVKD come from the germline V gene. The V gene end was trimmed by 2 bases and the J gene end by 5 bases; junction bases not matched to a gene: 9. The CDR3 has 16 amino acids. The CDR3 DNA reads TGTGCCATCAGTGAGGGACTAGCCCATGGGGGAGATACGCAGTATTTT. This codes for CAISEGLAHGGDTQYF.

The CDR3 here is CASSPGPGGHQPQHF. In DNA, the CDR3 is TGTGCCAGCAGTCCGGGCCCGGGAGGGCATCAGCCCCAGCATTTT. The gene calls are TRBV6-6 and TRBJ1-5; D ambiguous. From germline, CDR1 is MNHNY and CDR2 SVGAGI (reference sequence). V was clipped by 5 bases and J by 5 bases, with 16 bases between them. The CDR3 has 15 amino acids.

This clone was picked up a small number of times. The chain is built from TRBV7-2 and TRBJ1-6, with TRBD1 as a possible D gene (5 bases). The CDR3 consists of 15 residues. The V end was cut by 8 bases, the J end by 9 bases, with 20 bases between. CDR1 and CDR2 from the germline V gene are SGHTA and FQGNSA. The CDR3 reads CASRWGEGWISPLHF. The CDR3, as DNA: TGTGCCAGCCGCTGGGGGGAGGGATGGATTTCACCCCTCCACTTT.

The V gene is TRBV18, the J gene TRBJ2-2; D unclear. The CDR3 sequence is 14 residues long. With 3 bases removed from V and 5 bases from J, the gap between germline ends came to 10 bases. Per germline, CDR1 KGHSH and CDR2 LQKENI. The CDR3 coding sequence is TGTGCCAGCTCACCCGGACGTGGTACCGGGGAGCTGTTTTTT. Its translation: CASSPGRGTGELFF.

This chain uses TRBV5-1 with TRBJ1-4; 8 bases map to TRBD1. Germline loops: CDR1 SGHRS, CDR2 YFSETQ. The CDR3 spans 14 residues. V shed 4 bases and J 8 bases; nucleotides not matched to a gene: 7. The CDR3: CASSKTGVHEKLFF. The CDR3 DNA reads TGCGCCAGCAGCAAGACAGGGGTGCACGAAAAACTGTTTTTT.

The chain joins TRBV6-5 to TRBJ2-3, with TRBD2 matching over 10 bases. There are 15 residues in the CDR3. The junction had 4 bases not matched to a gene; V was cut back by 6 bases and J by 1 base. Germline V lookup: CDR1 MNHEY, CDR2 SVGAGI. CDR3 coding DNA: TGTGCCAGCAGCTCCGGACTAGCGGGCACAGATACGCAGTATTTT. The encoded protein is CASSSGLAGTDTQYF.

As to this clone: This specimen includes other DNA sequences encoding the same CDR3. The chain carries TRBV5-4 and TRBJ1-2, with 7 nucleotides matching TRBD1. With 2 bases clipped from V and 8 bases from J, the junction kept 3 bases outside the gene matches. Germline loops: CDR1 SGHNT, CDR2 YYREEE (reference sequence). The CDR3 covers 12 residues. This chain's CDR3 is CASSFQGGGYTF. In DNA form, the CDR3 reads TGTGCCAGCAGCTTTCAAGGGGGCGGCTACACCTTC.